A single sample gave rise to the 29 T cell receptor beta chains below, sequenced in a study of cytomegalovirus exposure and HLA in healthy donors. The study ran its PCR with 60 Vbeta and 13 Jbeta primers. Generated by immunoSEQ multiplex PCR, the TCRdb table keeps only in-frame clones and is missing some. The data show some 190,000 clones, just under 75% seen once. Sequencing input: PBMCs. The receptors were gathered from a man under 40 in good health and CMV-seropositive.

There are a few counts of this clone. The chain couples TRBV6-1 to TRBJ1-2; D uncertain. Between the trimmed V and J ends, which lost 0 bases and 8 bases, there was a span of 13 bases. Germline CDR1 and CDR2: MNHNS and SASEGT. The CDR3 totals 14 residues. The CDR3 DNA is TGTGCCAGCAGTGAAGCCTGGCCGGGGAGGGGCTACACCTTC. Its protein product is CASSEAWPGRGYTF.

The chain is built from TRBV7-9 and TRBJ1-6, with TRBD1 identical over 8 bases. V trimming: 4 bases; J trimming: 7 bases; junction bases outside the gene matches: 9. Germline V gene data show CDR1 as SEHNR and CDR2 as FQNEAQ (reference sequence). The CDR3 runs to 16 residues. The CDR3 DNA sequence: TGTGCCAGCAGCTCCAGGGGGCGAGTGGAGAATTCACCCCTCCACTTT. Protein product: CASSSRGRVENSPLHF.

The genes are TRBV21-1 and TRBJ1-5. TRBV21-1 is flagged as a pseudogene. The CDR3 consists of 16 residues. CDR3 region: CASIRRGWRSNQPQHF. The DNA of the CDR3 is TGTGCCAGCATTAGGAGGGGCTGGAGGAGCAATCAGCCCCAGCATTTT.

This sequence joins TRBV4-2 and TRBJ2-6, with D perhaps TRBD1 (6 bases). The germline V gene has CDR1 LGHNA and CDR2 YNFKEQ. The CDR3 loop spans 18 amino acids. Trimming pared 4 bases from V and 4 bases from J, leaving 20 bases between. As DNA, the CDR3 is TGTGCCAGCAGCCCCCGGACCGGGCCCGGGACAGGGGCCAACGTCCTGACTTTC. This translates into CASSPRTGPGTGANVLTF.

The rearrangement joins TRBV4-2 to TRBJ2-3, with D hard to call. Germline V gene lookup returns CDR1 LGHNA and CDR2 YNFKEQ. The CDR3 sequence is 13 residues long. V shed 2 bases and J shed 4 bases, with 7 bases lying between them. CDR3: CASSQRQSDTQYF. The CDR3 bases are TGTGCCAGCAGCCAACGACAATCAGATACGCAGTATTTT.

A remark on this clone: In the same sample, other DNA sequences code for this CDR3. The rearrangement joins TRBV9 to TRBJ2-7, with D perhaps matching TRBD1 (5 bases). The CDR3 is made up of 14 amino acids. V lost 0 bases to trimming and J lost 3 bases, with 10 bases between them. From germline, CDR1 is SGDLS and CDR2 YYNGEE. The CDR3 here is CASSVEQGGYEQYF. In DNA, the CDR3 is TGTGCCAGCAGCGTAGAGCAGGGTGGCTACGAGCAGTACTTC.

V is TRBV19 and J is TRBJ1-1; D gene uncertain. V lost 8 bases and J lost 3, with 13 bases in between. Germline V gene lookup returns CDR1 LNHDA and CDR2 SQIVND (reference sequence). CDR3 size: 13 residues. This CDR3 is CASRSPEDTEAFF. CDR3 DNA sequence: TGTGCCAGTCGCTCCCCCGAGGACACTGAAGCTTTCTTT. The complete variable domain, with remaining parts taken from reference TRBV19 and TRBJ1-1, reads DGGITQSPKYLFRKEGQNVTLSCEQNLNHDAMYWYRQDPGQGLRLIYYSQIVNDFQKGDIAEGYSVSREKKESFPLTVTSAQKNPTAFYLCASRSPEDTEAFFGQGTRLTVV.

As DNA, the CDR3 is TGTGCCAGTAGTATGTGGCAGGGGTTTCACGAGCAGTACTTC. It specifies CASSMWQGFHEQYF. V is TRBV19 and J is TRBJ2-7; possible D gene TRBD1, 6 bases. Deletions cut 3 bases from V and 5 bases from J, with 14 bases between. The CDR3 spans 14 residues. Germline loops: CDR1 LNHDA, CDR2 SQIVND (reference sequence).

This sequence joins TRBV6-4 and TRBJ2-7, with a tentative D call TRBD2 (6 bases). Trimming cost V 8 bases and J 6 bases, with 23 bases left between them. Germline CDR1 MRHNA, CDR2 SNTAGT. The CDR3 runs 15 residues. The CDR3 loop reads CASDRGGGPPFEQYF. In nucleotides, the CDR3 is TGTGCCAGCGATAGAGGCGGAGGGCCTCCCTTCGAGCAGTACTTC.

The chain employs TRBV5-6 and TRBJ1-2; 7 nucleotides match TRBD1. V lost 2 bases, J lost 7 bases, and 8 bases stayed unmatched. CDR3 length: 14 residues. The germline V gene has CDR1 SGHDT and CDR2 YYEEEE. The CDR3 sequence is CASSLMQQGSGYTF. As DNA, the CDR3 is TGTGCCAGCAGCTTAATGCAACAGGGGTCTGGCTACACCTTC.

This rearrangement joins TRBV19 to TRBJ2-4; D not certain. V gave up 7 bases and J gave up 6 bases, with 19 bases separating them. Germline V gene sequence: CDR1 LNHDA, CDR2 SQIVND (reference sequence). CDR3 length: 15 residues. The CDR3 DNA follows: TGTGCCAGTAAAAACAGCCACACCTCTGGAAACATTCAGTACTTC. This codes for CASKNSHTSGNIQYF.

A remark on this clone: Other DNA sequences in this specimen translate into the identical CDR3. CDR3 sequence (DNA): TGTGCCAGCAGCTTAGGGCAGGGGAACACTGAAGCTTTCTTT. Translation: CASSLGQGNTEAFF. The V and J genes are TRBV7-9 and TRBJ1-1, with TRBD1 as a possible D gene (5 bases). Germline V gene data show CDR1 as SEHNR and CDR2 as FQNEAQ (reference sequence). V was clipped by 1 base and J by 1 base, with 7 bases between them. This CDR3 is built from 14 residues.

This clone is categorized as medium-sized. The chain has TRBV5-1 and TRBJ1-5; unclear D gene. V was clipped by 0 bases and J by 9 bases, with 13 bases between them. This CDR3 has 14 residues. Germline V lookup: CDR1 SGHRS, CDR2 YFSETQ. The CDR3 protein is CASSLAGGASPQHF. The CDR3 DNA follows: TGCGCCAGCAGCTTGGCCGGTGGTGCCTCGCCCCAGCATTTT.

With regard to this clone: One junction end does not reproduce the germline sequence, and a read error may be involved. CDR3 protein: CASSSTGFQETQYF. Here the CDR3 DNA reads TGTGCTAGCAGCTCGACAGGTTTCCAAGAGACCCAGTACTTC. The genes are TRBV7-7 and TRBJ2-5; a possible D gene is TRBD1 (6 bases). There are 14 residues in the CDR3. Germline CDR1 reads SSHAT; CDR2 reads FNYEAQ (reference sequence).

The chain links TRBV7-8 to TRBJ2-2; no clear D gene. The germline V gene has CDR1 SGHVS and CDR2 FQNEAQ. The CDR3 extends over 13 amino acids. The V and J ends lost 5 bases and 4 bases respectively, with 8 bases between them. This CDR3 reads CASSNSLTGELFF. CDR3 nucleotides: TGTGCCAGCAGCAACAGCCTCACCGGGGAGCTGTTTTTT. Filled out from reference TRBV7-8 and TRBJ2-2, the complete variable domain reads GAGVSQSPRYKVAKRGQDVALRCDPISGHVSLFWYQQALGQGPEFLTYFQNEAQLDKSGLPSDRFFAERPEGSVSTLKIQRTQQEDSAVYLCASSNSLTGELFFGEGSRLTVL.

The CDR3 spells CASSRIRDRDRNTEAFF. The CDR3 DNA reads as TGTGCCAGCTCACGGATCCGGGACAGGGACCGGAACACTGAAGCTTTCTTT. The chain recombines TRBV18 with TRBJ1-1; 9 bases line up with TRBD1. Germline values: CDR1 KGHSH, CDR2 LQKENI. The CDR3 contains 17 residues. V trimming: 4 bases; J trimming: 1 base; junction bases outside the gene matches: 10.

The DNA for the CDR3 is TGCAGCTCTCCAGGACAGGGCGCAGATACGCAGTATTTT. It codes for CSSPGQGADTQYF. The chain uses TRBV29-1 and TRBJ2-3; 8 nucleotides match TRBD1. CDR3 length equals 13 residues. With V trimmed by 8 bases and J by 4 bases, 8 bases remained unmatched. Germline assignment: CDR1 SQVTM and CDR2 ANQGSEA.

This clone was recorded a few times. This rearrangement joins TRBV6-5 to TRBJ1-5, with D tentatively TRBD1 (5 bases). This CDR3 contains 14 residues. The germline V gene has CDR1 MNHEY and CDR2 SVGAGI. V was trimmed by 2 bases and J by 4 bases, leaving 9 bases between them. CDR3 loop: CASSYGEGNQPQHF. The CDR3 coding sequence is TGTGCCAGCAGTTACGGGGAGGGGAATCAGCCCCAGCATTTT.

J is TRBJ2-1 and V is TRBV21-1; TRBD2 was called by the table and not checked on the DNA. TRBV21-1 represents a pseudogene. The CDR3 runs to 20 residues. CDR3 region: CASSTPNRFLTSGRLYEQFF. CDR3 DNA sequence: TGTGCCAGCAGCACCCCGAACAGGTTCCTGACTAGCGGGAGGCTCTATGAGCAGTTCTTC.

The chain employs TRBV5-6 and TRBJ2-1; 9 bases fit TRBD1. The CDR3 contains 14 residues. With V trimmed by 5 bases and J by 7 bases, 7 bases remained unmatched. The germline V gene encodes CDR1 SGHDT and CDR2 YYEEEE. The CDR3 reads CASRRMTGGNEQFF. The CDR3 DNA sequence: TGTGCCAGCAGACGAATGACAGGGGGGAATGAGCAGTTCTTC.

The rearrangement joins TRBV27 to TRBJ2-7, with a possible D match to TRBD1 (6 bases). The CDR3 loop spans 16 amino acids. The germline V and J ends were trimmed by 3 bases and 2 bases, with 17 bases remaining between them. Germline V CDR1 and CDR2: MNHEY, SMNVEV (reference sequence). The DNA for the CDR3 is TGTGCCAGCAGTTTGGCGGCGAGTCAGGGGCCCTACGAGCAGTACTTC. As protein: CASSLAASQGPYEQYF.

The chain links TRBV2 to TRBJ1-1; possible D gene TRBD1, 5 bases. Germline CDR1 and CDR2: SNHLY and FYNNEI. Trimming left V 5 bases short and J 7 bases short, with 11 bases between. The CDR3 totals 12 residues. The CDR3 sequence: CASSLTELEAFF. As DNA, the CDR3 is TGTGCCAGCAGTCTGACAGAACTTGAAGCTTTCTTT.

The rearrangement uses TRBV4-3 and TRBJ2-1; 7 bases are a match to TRBD1. Germline V lookup: CDR1 LGHNA, CDR2 YSLEER. The ends lost 3 bases at V and 6 bases at J; junction bases unmatched: 5. The CDR3 has 14 amino acids. For the CDR3, the DNA is TGCGCCAGCAGCCACAGGGGGTTGGTCAATGAGCAGTTCTTC. Encoded protein: CASSHRGLVNEQFF.

The count of this clone is one. The chain employs TRBV19 and TRBJ2-5; tentatively, D is TRBD2 (5 bases). CDR1 LNHDA and CDR2 SQIVND come from the germline V gene (reference sequence). CDR3 length: 13 residues. Trimming cost V 6 bases and J 5 bases, with 13 bases left between them. The CDR3 region has the DNA TGTGCCAGTAGCACTAGATTCGGGGAGACCCAGTACTTC. This codes for CASSTRFGETQYF.

This rearrangement joins TRBV5-1 to TRBJ2-4; 7 bases agree with TRBD2. The CDR3 is 17 residues long. With V trimmed by 0 bases and J by 0 bases, 6 bases remained unmatched. The germline V gene encodes CDR1 SGHRS and CDR2 YFSETQ. CDR3: CASSLEGAGLAKNIQYF. CDR3 sequence (DNA): TGCGCCAGCAGCTTGGAGGGAGCGGGACTAGCCAAAAACATTCAGTACTTC. The whole variable domain, remainder taken from reference TRBV5-1 and TRBJ2-4, is KAGVTQTPRYLIKTRGQQVTLSCSPISGHRSVSWYQQTPGQGLQFLFEYFSETQRNKGNFPGRFSGRQFSNSRSEMNVSTLELGDSALYLCASSLEGAGLAKNIQYFGAGTRLSVL.

V and J are TRBV5-4 and TRBJ2-1, with no clear D. There are 11 residues in the CDR3. V lost 4 bases and J lost 9, with 8 bases in between. Germline V gene data show CDR1 as SGHNT and CDR2 as YYREEE (reference sequence). The CDR3 protein is CASSHGIEQFF. As DNA, the CDR3 is TGTGCCAGCAGCCACGGTATTGAGCAGTTCTTC. Using reference TRBV5-4 and TRBJ2-1 for the parts outside the CDR3, the full variable domain is ETGVTQSPTHLIKTRGQQVTLRCSSQSGHNTVSWYQQALGQGPQFIFQYYREEENGRGNFPPRFSGLQFPNYSSELNVNALELDDSALYLCASSHGIEQFFGPGTRLTVL.

The rearrangement uses TRBV27 and TRBJ2-1, with TRBD2 identical over 9 bases. The CDR3 is 17 residues long. Germline CDR1 reads MNHEY; CDR2 reads SMNVEV (reference sequence). V lost 0 bases and J lost 4; bases outside the gene matches: 7. The CDR3 is CASSLSVSGSLYNEQFF. The CDR3, as DNA: TGTGCCAGCAGTTTATCGGTTAGCGGGAGCCTGTACAATGAGCAGTTCTTC.

This clone has only one observation. The chain links TRBV5-4 to TRBJ2-7; TRBD1 agrees at 7 bases. This CDR3 contains 14 residues. Germline V gives CDR1 SGHNT, CDR2 YYREEE (reference sequence). Losses at the gene ends were 0 bases for V and 4 bases for J; bases not matched to a gene: 4. The CDR3 region has the DNA TGTGCCAGCAGCTTGGACCAGGGGGATTACGAGCAGTACTTC. This gives the protein CASSLDQGDYEQYF. The full variable domain, rest sourced from reference TRBV5-4 and TRBJ2-7, is ETGVTQSPTHLIKTRGQQVTLRCSSQSGHNTVSWYQQALGQGPQFIFQYYREEENGRGNFPPRFSGLQFPNYSSELNVNALELDDSALYLCASSLDQGDYEQYFGPGTRLTVT.

The chain employs TRBV18 and TRBJ1-4; TRBD1 aligns across 8 bases. CDR1 KGHSH and CDR2 LQKENI come from the germline V gene. V trimming: 3 bases; J trimming: 8 bases; junction bases outside the gene matches: 8. The CDR3 runs to 15 residues. The CDR3 protein is CASSPSDRVSEKLFF. As DNA, the CDR3 is TGTGCCAGCTCACCTTCGGACAGGGTGAGCGAAAAACTGTTTTTT.